The 10 T cell receptor beta chains below were found in one sample sequenced in a study of CD8+ T cells in alopecia areata. Treatment meaning: oral pan-JAK inhibitor, 5-10 mg twice daily. Extracted from the samples, RNA was reverse transcribed into cDNA to serve as the sequencing template. Generated by immunoSEQ multiplex PCR, the TCRdb table keeps only in-frame clones and is missing some. Of 95,000 to 110,000 clones in the sample, around 84% are singletons; the top ten hold roughly 23%. This sample comprised CD8+ T cells sorted from blood, obtained at week 24, from a patient treated with tofacitinib. The source is a human donor with alopecia areata.

This chain connects TRBV7-3 to TRBJ2-3; D is unresolved. Trimming pared 1 base from V and 0 bases from J, leaving 8 bases between. Looked up from germline, CDR1 is SGHTA and CDR2 is FQGTGA. This CDR3 has 15 residues. The CDR3 DNA sequence: TGTGCCAGCAGCTTAATTGGCGGTAGCACAGATACGCAGTATTTT. This translates into CASSLIGGSTDTQYF. Filled out from reference TRBV7-3 and TRBJ2-3, the complete variable domain reads GAGVSQTPSNKVTEKGKYVELRCDPISGHTALYWYRQSLGQGPEFLIYFQGTGAADDSGLPNDRFFAVRPEGSVSTLKIQRTERGDSAVYLCASSLIGGSTDTQYFGPGTRLTVL.

In regard to this clone: At one boundary the junction diverges from the germline segment, which might be a read error. The chain has TRBV7-9 and TRBJ2-5, with D tentatively TRBD2 (6 bases). The length of the CDR3 is 16 residues. Germline CDR1 is SEHNR and CDR2 is FQNEAQ (reference sequence). DNA of the CDR3: TGTGCCAGCAGCTTAGTTCGTCCGGGGAGGCAAGGGACCCAGTACTTC. As protein: CASSLVRPGRQGTQYF. Variable domain in full (rest from reference TRBV7-9 and TRBJ2-5): DTGVSQNPRHKITKRGQNVTFRCDPISEHNRLYWYRQTLGQGPEFLTYFQNEAQLEKSRLLSDRFSAERPKGSFSTLEIQRTEQGDSAMYLCASSLVRPGRQGTQYFGPGTRLLVL.

The V gene is TRBV7-9, the J gene TRBJ2-1; 9 bases map to TRBD2. This CDR3 contains 16 residues. V lost 4 bases to trimming and J lost 8 bases; unmatched junction nucleotides: 12. Germline V gene lookup returns CDR1 SEHNR and CDR2 FQNEAQ (reference sequence). The CDR3 coding sequence is TGTGCCAGCAGCTCGGGTGCTTATAGCGGGGGCGATGAGCAGTTCTTC. As protein: CASSSGAYSGGDEQFF.

The chain couples TRBV4-1 to TRBJ1-2; D unresolved. Germline lookup yields CDR1 MGHRA and CDR2 YSYEKL. Trimming stripped 0 bases from V and 2 bases from J, with 10 bases between. This CDR3 is built from 15 residues. The CDR3 region has the DNA TGCGCCAGCAGCCAAGATCCAGGTCCAAACTATGGCTACACCTTC. As protein: CASSQDPGPNYGYTF.

The rearrangement uses TRBV4-3 and TRBJ2-7; D gene ambiguous. The V gene's germline CDR1 is LGHNA and CDR2 YSLEER. V lost 0 bases and J lost 2, with 11 bases in between. The CDR3 runs 15 residues. CDR3 DNA sequence: TGCGCCAGCAGCCAAGATATTGGGTCGACCTACGAGCAGTACTTC. This translates into CASSQDIGSTYEQYF.

The rearrangement joins TRBV27 to TRBJ2-3, with TRBD1 matching 8 bases. The ends lost 3 bases at V and 2 bases at J; junction bases unmatched: 7. Germline loops: CDR1 MNHEY, CDR2 SMNVEV (reference sequence). The CDR3 is made up of 16 amino acids. The CDR3 nucleotides read TGTGCCAGCAGTTTTGGGGCGGGACAGGCCACAGATACGCAGTATTTT. It translates to CASSFGAGQATDTQYF.

The chain couples TRBV29-1 to TRBJ2-1, with 8 bases aligning to TRBD1. J gave up 5 bases and V 2 bases, and 11 bases lay outside the gene matches. The CDR3 sequence is 16 residues long. From germline, CDR1 is SQVTM and CDR2 ANQGSEA. The CDR3 DNA reads TGCAGCGTTGAATATTTGGACAGGGAAGATCACAATGAGCAGTTCTTC. Amino acids: CSVEYLDREDHNEQFF.

This CDR3 is CASSSGKEQFF. The CDR3 DNA sequence: TGTGCCAGCAGCTCTGGGAAGGAGCAGTTCTTC. The chain combines TRBV7-9 with TRBJ2-1; D gene uncertain. CDR1 is SEHNR and CDR2 is FQNEAQ in the germline V gene (reference sequence). V dropped 4 bases and J dropped 10 bases, with 8 bases sitting between them. CDR3 size: 11 residues.

This clone occurred a few times. V is TRBV7-9 and J is TRBJ2-7, with D perhaps matching TRBD1 (5 bases). The germline gives CDR1 SEHNR, CDR2 FQNEAQ (reference sequence). This CDR3 comprises 14 residues. Trimming took off 4 bases at V and 0 bases at J, with 10 bases between the two ends. CDR3: CASSSRQSSYEQYF. CDR3 sequence (DNA): TGTGCCAGCAGCTCTCGACAGAGCTCCTACGAGCAGTACTTC. Drawing the rest from reference TRBV7-9 and TRBJ2-7, the complete variable domain is DTGVSQNPRHKITKRGQNVTFRCDPISEHNRLYWYRQTLGQGPEFLTYFQNEAQLEKSRLLSDRFSAERPKGSFSTLEIQRTEQGDSAMYLCASSSRQSSYEQYFGPGTRLTVT.

CDR3 DNA: TGTGCCAGCAGTTCAGGGCCGGGGCAGCCCCAGCATTTT. Its protein is CASSSGPGQPQHF. The J gene is TRBJ1-5, the V gene TRBV27, with a tentative D call TRBD1 (5 bases). Germline V gives CDR1 MNHEY, CDR2 SMNVEV (reference sequence). Trimming cost V 4 bases and J 7 bases, with 11 bases left between them. CDR3 length: 13 amino acids.